These 3 T cell receptor beta chains came from one sample sequenced in a study of blood T cell repertoires in COVID-19. Repertoires were generated with immunoSEQ multiplex PCR, while TCRdb's copy carries only in-frame clones and drops some. This table has about 370,000 clones, around 89% appearing once. Sequencing was done on a sample of peripheral blood. These receptor sequences come from a woman aged 25 to 39 with COVID-19, enrolled during active disease.

The V gene is TRBV15, the J gene TRBJ2-7; tentatively, D is TRBD2 (6 bases). The CDR3 is 16 amino acids. Germline V CDR1 and CDR2: LNHNV, YYDKDF (reference sequence). V lost 4 bases and J lost 4, with 20 bases in between. CDR3 sequence: CATSNMRDAFIYEQYV. The DNA for the CDR3 is TGTGCCACCAGCAATATGCGGGATGCGTTCATTTACGAGCAGTACGTC.

The chain employs TRBV29-1 and TRBJ2-7, with no clear D. The V end lost 0 bases, the J end lost 3 bases, and 6 bases lay between the germline ends. From germline, CDR1 is SQVTM and CDR2 ANQGSEA. The CDR3 runs to 12 residues. DNA for the CDR3: TGCAGCGTTGAAGATACTGGCTACGAGCAGTACTTC. Translated: CSVEDTGYEQYF.

V usage is TRBV5-4 and J usage is TRBJ2-5; TRBD1 is a possible D gene (6 bases). Germline V gene lookup returns CDR1 SGHNT and CDR2 YYREEE (reference sequence). Deletions cut 4 bases from V and 1 base from J, with 11 bases between. CDR3 length: 14 amino acids. The CDR3, as DNA: TGTGCCAGCAGCCTACAGGGTCGCCAAGAGACCCAGTACTTC. Encoded protein: CASSLQGRQETQYF.